The rows below give T cell receptor beta chains drawn from one sample of a study of OX40 agonist ivuxolimab in advanced cancers. Here immunoSEQ multiplex PCR was the method, and the copy in TCRdb shows in-frame clones only, minus some. The sample has roughly 56,000 clones, 70% to 90% seen once. The input for sequencing was CD4+ or CD8+ T cells sorted from blood, taken in a trial of the OX40 agonist ivuxolimab. Receptors were obtained from an adult with an advanced solid tumor such as melanoma, head and neck, liver or kidney cancer. Each CDR3 is given with its conserved first and last residue. A D gene is named only where the DNA matches it firmly. A clone size is listed for some rows: how often the clone was seen (once, few, many), or a class if it is expanded.

>TRBV5-8|TRBJ2-1|-|-
TGTGCCAGCAGCTTAGGGAGCGGTGCCTACAATGAGCAGTTCTTC
CASSLGSGAYNEQFF
>TRBV7-9|TRBJ2-2|-|-
TGTGCCAGCAGGACAGTGGGGACCGGGGAGCTGTTTTTT
CASRTVGTGELFF
>TRBV10-3|TRBJ1-5|few|-
TGTGCCATCAGTGAGTCTTGGGATCCCCAGCATTTT
CAISESWDPQHF
>TRBV2|TRBJ2-7|-|TRBD2
TGTGCCAGCAACCGACTAGCGGATAACTACGAGCAGTACTTC
CASNRLADNYEQYF
>TRBV7-9|TRBJ2-7|-|TRBD1
TGTGCCAGCAGTCTACAGGGGCCCACCTCCTACGAGCAGTACTTC
CASSLQGPTSYEQYF
>TRBV11-2|TRBJ2-1|-|-
TGTGCCAGCAGCTCCGAGTACCAATTAGCGGAGAGATACAATGAGCAGTTCTTC
CASSSEYQLAERYNEQFF
>TRBV9|TRBJ2-3|-|TRBD2
TGTGCCAGCAGCCAGATTATAGCGGGAAACATAGATACGCAGTATTTT
CASSQIIAGNIDTQYF
>TRBV6-5|TRBJ2-5|-|-
TGTGCCAGCAGCCCAAACGCGAGAGAGACCCAGTACTTC
CASSPNARETQYF
>TRBV2|TRBJ2-2|-|-
TGTGCCAGCAGTCTAGCGTCTAGCGGGGAGCTGTTTTTT
CASSLASSGELFF
>TRBV7-9|TRBJ2-5|-|TRBD1
TGTGCCAGCAGCGGACAGGACAGGGCAGAGGAGACCCAGTACTTC
CASSGQDRAEETQYF
>TRBV5-5|TRBJ1-1|-|-
TGTGCCAGCACCCCGACCGGAGAGGGCAACACTGAAGCTTTCTTT
CASTPTGEGNTEAFF
>TRBV7-3|TRBJ2-1|-|-
TGTGCCAGCAGCAGCACAGTTACCTCCTACAATGAGCAGTTCTTC
CASSSTVTSYNEQFF
>TRBV7-8|TRBJ1-5|-|-
TGTGCCAGCAGCTTAGCCGGCCGAGGGAATTCAGGACAGCCCCAGCATTTT
CASSLAGRGNSGQPQHF
>TRBV4-2|TRBJ2-1|-|TRBD2
TGTGCCAGCAGCCAATCGGTTAGCGGGAGCTATTCCTACAATGAGCAGTTCTTC
CASSQSVSGSYSYNEQFF
>TRBV21-1|TRBJ1-1|once|-
TGTGCCAGCAAGCAGGGGCGGAGGGTAGCAGCTTTCTTT
CASKQGRRVAAFF
>TRBV11-3|TRBJ1-2|-|-
TGTGCCAGCAGCTTATCAGGGAGCCAAGGTGGCTACACCTTC
CASSLSGSQGGYTF
>TRBV2|TRBJ2-1|-|-
TGTGCCAGCACGAGAGTAGGCCTTGACAATGAGCAGTTCTTC
CASTRVGLDNEQFF
>TRBV11-3|TRBJ2-2|-|-
TGTGCCAGCAGCCCTCCCGGCACCGGGGAGCTGTTTTTT
CASSPPGTGELFF
>TRBV11-2|TRBJ1-6|-|-
TGTGCCAGCAGCTTAGAAGGGGGAGCACCCCTCCACTTT
CASSLEGGAPLHF
>TRBV5-5|TRBJ2-3|-|-
TGTGCCAGCAGCTTGGTTGTGCTACTCAGGGGCAGCACAGATACGCAGTATTTT
CASSLVVLLRGSTDTQYF
>TRBV5-1|TRBJ2-2|-|TRBD2
TGCGCCAGCAGCCACGGGGGGACCGGGGAGCTGTTTTTT
CASSHGGTGELFF
>TRBV7-8|TRBJ1-2|once|-
TGTGCCAGCAGCCTGACTAACTATGGCTACACCTTC
CASSLTNYGYTF
>TRBV12-5|TRBJ2-5|-|-
TGTGCTAGTGGTTTGGTACTGAGAGGGACCCAAGAGACCCAGTACTTC
CASGLVLRGTQETQYF
>TRBV18|TRBJ2-3|-|-
TGTGCCAGCTCACCCCGGGGAAAAGATACGCAGTATTTT
CASSPRGKDTQYF
>TRBV5-4|TRBJ2-7|-|-
TGTGCCAGCAGCATCTCGTCCTACGAGCAGTACTTC
CASSISSYEQYF
>TRBV6-5|TRBJ2-6|-|-
TGTGCCAGCAGTTGGGGTCCGAGCTCTGGGGCCAACGTCCTGACTTTC
CASSWGPSSGANVLTF
>TRBV9|TRBJ2-7|few|TRBD2
TGTGCCAGCAGCGGGATAGCGGGAATGGACGAGCAGTACTTC
CASSGIAGMDEQYF
>TRBV28|TRBJ2-1|-|TRBD1
TGTGCCAGCACCGGGACAGGGATTTTGAATGAGCAGTTCTTC
CASTGTGILNEQFF
>TRBV10-2|TRBJ1-1|-|-
TGCGCCAGCAGTGAGGGGGAGGACACTGAAGCTTTCTTT
CASSEGEDTEAFF
>TRBV11-2|TRBJ2-1|-|-
TGTGCCAGCGCACAGCGGAGGTGGGGGGACAATGAGCAGTTCTTC
CASAQRRWGDNEQFF
>TRBV19|TRBJ2-2|-|-
TGTGCCAGTAGTATTCGGCCAGGCAGAAACACCGGGGAGCTGTTTTTT
CASSIRPGRNTGELFF
>TRBV7-9|TRBJ2-7|-|TRBD1
TGTGCCAGCAGCCCGAGACTCGACAGGGGGGAAGAGCAGTACTTC
CASSPRLDRGEEQYF
>TRBV7-2|TRBJ2-7|-|TRBD1
TGTGCCAGCTCCCAGGACAGGGGAAAATACGAGCAGTACTTC
CASSQDRGKYEQYF
>TRBV7-9|TRBJ2-1|-|-
TGTGCCAGCAGTCACGCGGGCAATGAGCAGTTCTTC
CASSHAGNEQFF
>TRBV2|TRBJ2-3|-|-
TGTGCCAGCAGTGAGCTTGCTAGCACAGATACGCAGTATTTT
CASSELASTDTQYF
>TRBV5-1|TRBJ2-3|-|-
TGCGCCAGCAGCTTGGTAGCAACTCTTAGCACAGATACGCAGTATTTT
CASSLVATLSTDTQYF
>TRBV6-1|TRBJ2-5|-|-
TGTGCCAGCAGTTCCTACCGTTGGGGCCAAGAGACCCAGTACTTC
CASSSYRWGQETQYF
>TRBV19|TRBJ1-2|few|TRBD1
TGTGCCAGTAGTAGAAACGAGGGACAGGGGAGTGGCTACACCTTC
CASSRNEGQGSGYTF
>TRBV4-1|TRBJ2-2|once|TRBD2
TGCGCCAGCAGCCTTACTGGGAGGGGAACCGGGGAGCTGTTTTTT
CASSLTGRGTGELFF
>TRBV29-1|TRBJ2-7|-|-
TGCAGCGTTGGGGAGTTAAGCGAGCAGTACTTC
CSVGELSEQYF
>TRBV18|TRBJ2-7|few|-
TGTGCCAGCTCACCAGACGTCGGTATTTCCTACGAGCAGTACTTC
CASSPDVGISYEQYF
>TRBV14|TRBJ2-3|once|-
TGTGCCAGCAGCCAAGTAGGAATCCGGAGGGCGAGCACAGATACGCAGTATTTT
CASSQVGIRRASTDTQYF
>TRBV9|TRBJ2-4|-|TRBD1
TGTGCCAGCAGCGTAGGGGACAGCAAAAACATTCAGTACTTC
CASSVGDSKNIQYF
>TRBV6-1|TRBJ2-3|-|-
TGTGCCAGCAGTGAAGCGGGCCCCCGAGGAGATACGCAGTATTTT
CASSEAGPRGDTQYF
>TRBV11-2|TRBJ1-1|-|TRBD1
TGTGCCAGCAGCGCACAGGGACAGGGAGGCACTGAAGCTTTCTTT
CASSAQGQGGTEAFF
>TRBV9|TRBJ2-5|-|TRBD1
TGTGCCAGCAGCGTAGCGGTGGCAGGGGGCCCGGAGACCCAGTACTTC
CASSVAVAGGPETQYF
>TRBV4-2|TRBJ2-3|few|-
TGTGCCAGCAGCCAAGACGGAACCACCACAGATACGCAGTATTTT
CASSQDGTTTDTQYF
>TRBV6-5|TRBJ1-2|-|TRBD1
TGTGCCAGCAGTTATATGGCCAGGGGGGATGGCTACACCTTC
CASSYMARGDGYTF
>TRBV20-1|TRBJ1-1|-|-
TGCAGTGCTAGTTATTACGGTGAAGCTTTCTTT
CSASYYGEAFF